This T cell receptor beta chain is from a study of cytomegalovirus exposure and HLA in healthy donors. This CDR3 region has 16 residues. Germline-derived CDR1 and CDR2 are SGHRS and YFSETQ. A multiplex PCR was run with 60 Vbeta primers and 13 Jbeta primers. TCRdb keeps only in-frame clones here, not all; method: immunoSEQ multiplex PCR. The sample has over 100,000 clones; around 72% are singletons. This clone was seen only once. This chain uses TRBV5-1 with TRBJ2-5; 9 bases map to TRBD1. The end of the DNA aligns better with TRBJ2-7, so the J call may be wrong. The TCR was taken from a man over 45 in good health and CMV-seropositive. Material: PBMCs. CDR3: CASSPWDRERSYEQYF. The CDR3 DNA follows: TGCGCCAGCAGCCCGTGGGACAGGGAGAGATCCTACGAGCAGTACTTC.